Below, one TCR beta chain is given with its context. What it binds is not known. Within the sample, other DNA sequences also encode this same CDR3. A roughly 120-subject validation cohort, separate from the approximately 610-subject first cohort, supplied the donors. This sample is part of a study of cytomegalovirus exposure and HLA in healthy donors. Study-wide context: A subsequent analysis reported that the 120 or so validation repertoires were produced on the same platform that had also been used for the roughly 700 first-cohort repertoires. Study-wide results and limits: Cytomegalovirus status was reportedly diagnosed by the classifier with high sensitivity and specificity. One later analysis, an examination of the 120 validation repertoires, found that first-cohort TCR clusters tended to co-occur in them.

This CDR3 region has 11 residues. V was shortened by 1 base and J by 8 bases, with 5 bases between the two germline ends. Germline V gene data show CDR1 as SGHAT and CDR2 as FQNNGV. Here immunoSEQ multiplex PCR was the method, and the copy in TCRdb shows in-frame clones only, minus some. The top ten clones hold 0.67% of a sample with about 110,000 clones, around 95% of them seen once. This receptor was identified in a woman between 18 and 30 years old in good health and CMV-seronegative. The sequenced material came from PBMCs. This chain links TRBV11-2 with TRBJ1-1; D is ambiguous. The CDR3 reads CASSLGAEAFF. CDR3 in DNA: TGTGCCAGCAGCTTAGGAGCCGAAGCTTTCTTT.